This T cell receptor (beta chain) was recorded in a study of blood T cell repertoires in COVID-19. Overall study: The United States, Italy and Spain supplied acute and convalescent COVID-19 samples.

Original data processing: For nucleated cells, counts were estimated from reference gene primer amplification. Profiling relied on immunoSEQ multiplex PCR, and the TCRdb table lists in-frame clones only, not all of them. V, J and clone size reflect that table, while D and trimming were determined from the DNA. The sample yields about 180,000 clones, about 87% seen once. The CDR3 contains 15 residues. Germline assignment: CDR1 LNHDA and CDR2 SQIVND (reference sequence). V was clipped by 7 bases and J by 5 bases, with 18 bases between them. The chain has TRBV19 and TRBJ1-5; D possibly corresponds to TRBD1 (5 bases). The receptor was isolated from a woman aged 30 to 39 with acute or convalescent COVID-19. Sequencing was performed on peripheral blood. CDR3 in amino acids: CASNHKWGGYQPQHF. The CDR3 DNA follows: TGTGCCAGTAACCATAAATGGGGCGGATATCAGCCCCAGCATTTT.